Listed below are T cell receptor beta chains from one sample, sequenced in a study of T cells in Graves' hyperthyroidism and ophthalmopathy. MiXCR, run by TCRdb on the multiplex PCR reads, gives a single entry per CDR3 protein. Here the sample spans hundreds of thousands of distinct CDR3 sequences, around 15% being singletons. The sample comprised blood. The receptors were gathered from a middle-aged man with Graves' ophthalmopathy. CDR3s include the opening cysteine and the closing phenylalanine or tryptophan. Fields, in order: clone size, J gene, V gene, D gene, CDR3 DNA, CDR3 protein. The D gene is left open where the match is weak. Clone size is not always given. Where it is, it says once, few, many or a class for expanded clones.

clone size: many
J gene: TRBJ2-1
V gene: TRBV20-1
D gene: -
CDR3 DNA: TGCAGTGCCTACGAGACCCATCGCGATGAGCAGTTCTTC
CDR3 protein: CSAYETHRDEQFF

clone size: many
J gene: TRBJ2-3
V gene: TRBV20-1
D gene: -
CDR3 DNA: TGCAGTGCCCAAAGGGGGACAGATACGCAGTATTTT
CDR3 protein: CSAQRGTDTQYF

clone size: -
J gene: TRBJ2-5
V gene: TRBV20-1
D gene: TRBD2
CDR3 DNA: TGCAGTGCTAGTCGTGGGGTGGGAGGGCCAGAGACCCAGTACTTC
CDR3 protein: CSASRGVGGPETQYF

clone size: -
J gene: TRBJ2-4
V gene: TRBV7-9
D gene: -
CDR3 DNA: TGTGCCAGCCGCTTTTGTTTTTTTTGGCCGCAACGAGGCAAAAACATTCAGTACTTC
CDR3 protein: CASRFCFFWPQRGKNIQYF

clone size: many
J gene: TRBJ1-3
V gene: TRBV18
D gene: -
CDR3 DNA: TGTGCCAGCCAAGAAGGGGGGCGAAGCTCTGGAAACACCATATATTTT
CDR3 protein: CASQEGGRSSGNTIYF

clone size: few
J gene: TRBJ1-1
V gene: TRBV6-5
D gene: -
CDR3 DNA: TGTGCCAGCAGTTACTCCCCAGCGGGGAACACTGAAGCTTTCTTT
CDR3 protein: CASSYSPAGNTEAFF

clone size: -
J gene: TRBJ2-7
V gene: TRBV27
D gene: -
CDR3 DNA: TGTGCCAGCAGCCCGTTTGTGGCTAGCCCCTACGAGCAGTACTTC
CDR3 protein: CASSPFVASPYEQYF

clone size: many
J gene: TRBJ2-7
V gene: TRBV20-1
D gene: TRBD2
CDR3 DNA: TGCAGTGCTACCCCGGGACTAGCCAGCTACGAGCAGTACTTC
CDR3 protein: CSATPGLASYEQYF

clone size: many
J gene: TRBJ2-2
V gene: TRBV28
D gene: -
CDR3 DNA: TGTGCCAGCAGTTTCGGGACAAACACCGGGGAGCTGTTTTTT
CDR3 protein: CASSFGTNTGELFF

clone size: many
J gene: TRBJ2-7
V gene: TRBV6-1
D gene: -
CDR3 DNA: TGTGCCAGCAGGCGAGACAGTGCCCAATCCTACGAGCAGTACTTC
CDR3 protein: CASRRDSAQSYEQYF

clone size: many
J gene: TRBJ2-3
V gene: TRBV20-1
D gene: -
CDR3 DNA: TGCAGTGCTAGAGTCGCCCTGGCACCCACAGATACGCAGTATTTT
CDR3 protein: CSARVALAPTDTQYF

clone size: -
J gene: TRBJ2-3
V gene: TRBV4-1
D gene: TRBD1
CDR3 DNA: TGCGCCAGCAGCCTCCAAGAACAGGGGGTATCCACAGATACGCAGTATTTT
CDR3 protein: CASSLQEQGVSTDTQYF

clone size: many
J gene: TRBJ2-5
V gene: TRBV11-1
D gene: TRBD2
CDR3 DNA: TGTGCCAGCACCGAAAGCCCCGGGGGGGGGCAGACCCAGTACTTC
CDR3 protein: CASTESPGGGQTQYF

clone size: few
J gene: TRBJ2-1
V gene: TRBV20-1
D gene: -
CDR3 DNA: TGCAGTGCTAGAGATCCTGTATACGATGAGCAGTTCTTC
CDR3 protein: CSARDPVYDEQFF

clone size: -
J gene: TRBJ2-3
V gene: TRBV10-3
D gene: -
CDR3 DNA: TGTGCCATCAGTGAGAGGGACACGTTGACAGATACGCAGTATTTT
CDR3 protein: CAISERDTLTDTQYF

clone size: many
J gene: TRBJ2-3
V gene: TRBV20-1
D gene: -
CDR3 DNA: TGCAGTGCTAGAGATTCGACAGTTAGCACAGATACGCAGTATTTT
CDR3 protein: CSARDSTVSTDTQYF

clone size: -
J gene: TRBJ1-2
V gene: TRBV7-8
D gene: -
CDR3 DNA: TGTGCCAGCAGTAAGGGGACATTGAGTAACTATGGCTACACCTTC
CDR3 protein: CASSKGTLSNYGYTF

clone size: many
J gene: TRBJ1-6
V gene: TRBV28
D gene: -
CDR3 DNA: TGTGCCAGCAGTTTCCGGGACGCGCCCCTCCACTTT
CDR3 protein: CASSFRDAPLHF

clone size: -
J gene: TRBJ2-7
V gene: TRBV6-1
D gene: -
CDR3 DNA: TGTGCCAGCAGTTCCGTCTTTTTTTCTGGCGACGAGCAGTACTTC
CDR3 protein: CASSSVFFSGDEQYF

clone size: many
J gene: TRBJ2-2
V gene: TRBV3-1
D gene: TRBD2
CDR3 DNA: TGTGCCAGCAGCCAAAGCGGGGGTAGCCCCGGGGAGCTGTTTTTT
CDR3 protein: CASSQSGGSPGELFF

clone size: few
J gene: TRBJ2-5
V gene: TRBV15
D gene: -
CDR3 DNA: TGTGCCACCAGCAGAGGGGAGGGGGGGGAGACCCAGTACTTC
CDR3 protein: CATSRGEGGETQYF

clone size: many
J gene: TRBJ2-5
V gene: TRBV28
D gene: TRBD2
CDR3 DNA: TGTGCCAGTGCAACTTTAGCGGGGGAAGAGACCCAGTACTTC
CDR3 protein: CASATLAGEETQYF

clone size: -
J gene: TRBJ1-1
V gene: TRBV11-3
D gene: -
CDR3 DNA: TGTGCCAGCAGCTCCAGGGCAGTCGAGAACACTGAAGCTTTCTTT
CDR3 protein: CASSSRAVENTEAFF

clone size: many
J gene: TRBJ1-3
V gene: TRBV27
D gene: TRBD1
CDR3 DNA: TGTGCCAGCAGCCCCGGGACAGGGGGCTCAGGTGGAAACACCATATATTTT
CDR3 protein: CASSPGTGGSGGNTIYF

clone size: -
J gene: TRBJ2-2
V gene: TRBV12-3/TRBV12-4
D gene: TRBD1
CDR3 DNA: TGTGCCAGCAGGTCTAGAACAGGGGCAAAGAACACCGGGGAGCTGTTTTTT
CDR3 protein: CASRSRTGAKNTGELFF

clone size: few
J gene: TRBJ2-1
V gene: TRBV12-3/TRBV12-4
D gene: TRBD2
CDR3 DNA: TGTGCCAGCAGTCCCCGCCGCGGGGGAAACAATGAGCAGTTCTTC
CDR3 protein: CASSPRRGGNNEQFF

clone size: -
J gene: TRBJ1-6
V gene: TRBV20-1
D gene: -
CDR3 DNA: TGCAGTGCTAGAGAGGACGGCTCCTATAATTCACCCCTCCACTTT
CDR3 protein: CSAREDGSYNSPLHF

clone size: many
J gene: TRBJ2-5
V gene: TRBV3-1
D gene: -
CDR3 DNA: TGTGCCAGCAGCCCCACGCCAGGGGAGACCCAGTACTTC
CDR3 protein: CASSPTPGETQYF

clone size: many
J gene: TRBJ2-3
V gene: TRBV10-3
D gene: TRBD1
CDR3 DNA: TGTGCCATCAGTGCGGGACAGGGTAACACAGATACGCAGTATTTT
CDR3 protein: CAISAGQGNTDTQYF

clone size: many
J gene: TRBJ1-1
V gene: TRBV11-1
D gene: TRBD1
CDR3 DNA: TGTGCCAGCAGGGGACAGGAGAACACTGAAGCTTTCTTT
CDR3 protein: CASRGQENTEAFF

clone size: many
J gene: TRBJ2-3
V gene: TRBV6-5
D gene: -
CDR3 DNA: TGTGCCAGCAGTTACTCCGGCGGGCGGGCAGATACGCAGTATTTT
CDR3 protein: CASSYSGGRADTQYF

clone size: many
J gene: TRBJ2-7
V gene: TRBV2
D gene: -
CDR3 DNA: TGTGCCAGCATCGACGGGAGCTCCTACGAGCAGTACTTC
CDR3 protein: CASIDGSSYEQYF

clone size: many
J gene: TRBJ2-1
V gene: TRBV12-3/TRBV12-4
D gene: -
CDR3 DNA: TGTGCCAGCGGCAGAGCACCTAGCTCCTACAATGAGCAGTTCTTC
CDR3 protein: CASGRAPSSYNEQFF

clone size: many
J gene: TRBJ2-6
V gene: TRBV12-3/TRBV12-4
D gene: TRBD2
CDR3 DNA: TGTGCCAGCAGTTTGGGACTAGCGGGCCTCGGGGCCAACGTCCTGACTTTC
CDR3 protein: CASSLGLAGLGANVLTF

clone size: many
J gene: TRBJ2-7
V gene: TRBV12-3/TRBV12-4
D gene: -
CDR3 DNA: TGTGCCAGCAGTTCACAAGGGGTAGCCTCCTACGAGCAGTACTTC
CDR3 protein: CASSSQGVASYEQYF

clone size: -
J gene: TRBJ2-2
V gene: TRBV9
D gene: TRBD2
CDR3 DNA: TGTGCCAGCAGGTCGTCTAGCGGGAAGAACACCGGGGAGCTGTTTTTT
CDR3 protein: CASRSSSGKNTGELFF

clone size: many
J gene: TRBJ2-3
V gene: TRBV20-1
D gene: -
CDR3 DNA: TGCAGTGCTAGTCCCCTAGCGTCCCCGACAGATACGCAGTATTTT
CDR3 protein: CSASPLASPTDTQYF

clone size: few
J gene: TRBJ2-7
V gene: TRBV6-2/TRBV6-3
D gene: TRBD2
CDR3 DNA: TGTGCCAGCAGTTACTACCCCGGGACTAGCGGAGCCTTTCAGCAGTACTTC
CDR3 protein: CASSYYPGTSGAFQQYF

clone size: -
J gene: TRBJ2-2
V gene: TRBV2
D gene: -
CDR3 DNA: TGTGCCAGCCAACCTGGTAGCGGAATCACCGGGGAGCTGTTTTTT
CDR3 protein: CASQPGSGITGELFF

clone size: many
J gene: TRBJ2-1
V gene: TRBV3-1
D gene: -
CDR3 DNA: TGTGCCAGCAGCCAACCCGCCGCCGTATACAATGAGCAGTTCTTC
CDR3 protein: CASSQPAAVYNEQFF

clone size: many
J gene: TRBJ1-1
V gene: TRBV3-1
D gene: TRBD1
CDR3 DNA: TGTGCCAGCAGCCAAGGTCGGGGACAGGCGGCTTTCTTT
CDR3 protein: CASSQGRGQAAFF

clone size: few
J gene: TRBJ1-1
V gene: TRBV20-1
D gene: -
CDR3 DNA: TGCAGTGCTAGAGACCAAGGGTACACTGAAGCTTTCTTT
CDR3 protein: CSARDQGYTEAFF

clone size: -
J gene: TRBJ2-2
V gene: TRBV6-4
D gene: TRBD2
CDR3 DNA: TGTGCCAGCAGTTACTCTACTAGCGGGGCCGTATGGGAGCTGTTTTTT
CDR3 protein: CASSYSTSGAVWELFF

clone size: many
J gene: TRBJ2-6
V gene: TRBV12-3/TRBV12-4
D gene: -
CDR3 DNA: TGTGCCAGCAAGGCCAGGGGCGACTCTGGGGCCAACGTCCTGACTTTC
CDR3 protein: CASKARGDSGANVLTF

clone size: many
J gene: TRBJ1-5
V gene: TRBV15
D gene: TRBD1
CDR3 DNA: TGTGCCACCAGCAGAGATGGACAGGGTGAGCAGCCCCAGCATTTT
CDR3 protein: CATSRDGQGEQPQHF

clone size: few
J gene: TRBJ2-7
V gene: TRBV19
D gene: -
CDR3 DNA: TGTGCCAGTAGTTTGGGAGAGTGGGGCGAGCAGTACTTC
CDR3 protein: CASSLGEWGEQYF

clone size: many
J gene: TRBJ2-7
V gene: TRBV6-1
D gene: TRBD1
CDR3 DNA: TGTGCCAGCAGATTTAGACAGGGCCGGAACGAGCAGTACTTC
CDR3 protein: CASRFRQGRNEQYF

clone size: many
J gene: TRBJ1-2
V gene: TRBV5-8
D gene: TRBD1
CDR3 DNA: TGTGCCAGCAGCTCCCAGACAGGGGGCGCGAATGGCTACACCTTC
CDR3 protein: CASSSQTGGANGYTF

clone size: many
J gene: TRBJ2-7
V gene: TRBV29-1
D gene: TRBD1
CDR3 DNA: TGCAGCGTCGGGACAGGGGATTCCTACGAGCAGTACTTC
CDR3 protein: CSVGTGDSYEQYF

clone size: -
J gene: TRBJ2-3
V gene: TRBV7-3
D gene: TRBD1
CDR3 DNA: TGTGCCAGCAGCAACGACAGGGGCTCAGATACGCAGTATTTT
CDR3 protein: CASSNDRGSDTQYF

clone size: few
J gene: TRBJ2-7
V gene: TRBV5-1
D gene: TRBD1
CDR3 DNA: TGCGCCAGCAGCTGGGACAGTACCTACGAGCAGTACTTC
CDR3 protein: CASSWDSTYEQYF

clone size: few
J gene: TRBJ1-1
V gene: TRBV29-1
D gene: -
CDR3 DNA: TGCATCGTGCGGGTGAACACTGAAGCTTTCTTT
CDR3 protein: CIVRVNTEAFF

clone size: many
J gene: TRBJ2-1
V gene: TRBV5-1
D gene: TRBD1
CDR3 DNA: TGCGCCAGCAGCAAGGGGACAGGGGATTACAATGAGCAGTTCTTC
CDR3 protein: CASSKGTGDYNEQFF

clone size: many
J gene: TRBJ2-5
V gene: TRBV7-8
D gene: TRBD1
CDR3 DNA: TGTGCCAGCAGCCCACATAGACAGGGGGCGGTTGAGACCCAGTACTTC
CDR3 protein: CASSPHRQGAVETQYF

clone size: -
J gene: TRBJ2-1
V gene: TRBV27
D gene: TRBD2
CDR3 DNA: TGTGCCAGCAGCATTACGGGACTAGCGGGACTTGGTAGCTCCTACAATGAGCAGTTCTTC
CDR3 protein: CASSITGLAGLGSSYNEQFF

clone size: few
J gene: TRBJ2-1
V gene: TRBV29-1
D gene: -
CDR3 DNA: TGCAGCGCCTCCACTGGTAATGAGCAGTTCTTC
CDR3 protein: CSASTGNEQFF

clone size: -
J gene: TRBJ2-1
V gene: TRBV6-1
D gene: -
CDR3 DNA: TGTGCCAGCAGCGGGGACGAATTCAATGAGCAGTTCTTC
CDR3 protein: CASSGDEFNEQFF

clone size: many
J gene: TRBJ2-7
V gene: TRBV6-1
D gene: TRBD1
CDR3 DNA: TGTGCCAGCAGTACCCGGACAGGATCCTACGAGCAGTACTTC
CDR3 protein: CASSTRTGSYEQYF